This entry describes one T cell receptor (beta chain). This clonotype came up a few times. The antigen it recognizes is unknown. Base qualities are not at hand, and no much larger clone is one base apart. This specimen comes from a study of identical twins (TCRdb year 2016). Background on the whole study: To test whether fetal clonotypes persist, the study used deep sequencing on TCR alpha and beta repertoires from monozygotic twins, unrelated adults of various ages, and cord blood. To rule out contamination, the twin experiments were replicated at different times with different library preparation protocols. The research as a whole found: Abundant cord blood beta clonotypes carried fewer insertions; young adult naive repertoires showed a weaker similar trend, while memory repertoires showed none. Out-of-frame TCR alpha sequences shared between twins showed an excess of low generation-probability sequences compared with coincidental sharing between unrelated individuals. The excess sharing between twins in beta out-of-frame sequences was weaker because fewer shared sequences reduced the signal-to-noise ratio. Zero-insertion analyses could be partly confounded by invariant T cells such as MAIT and iNKT, although diverse VJ usage argued against such confounding for most clonotypes. Because the same donors could not be followed over many years, the conclusions depended on cross-sectional statistical analysis. In monozygotic twins, recombination models systematically underestimated out-of-frame TCR alpha sharing, but the models matched the sharing seen between unrelated individuals.

CDR1 and CDR2 are read off the germline V gene (reference sequence) as SEHNR and FQNEAQ. The junction carries 15 bases between V and J, which are trimmed by 5 bases and 8 bases respectively. Measured from the cysteine to the phenylalanine, the CDR3 is 13 residues long. Of the read, only the CDR3 DNA is kept; its 39 bases are in frame from base 1. Every donor was a healthy Caucasian. The twin cohort comprised three pairs of female monozygotic twins, all aged roughly 18 to 29 years. Miltenyi CD45RO+ enrichment and human naive T-cell isolation kits were used to isolate memory (CD45RO+) and naive T cells from PBMC. The library was made by 5' RACE. TCRdb records Illumina HiSeq 2000 as the sequencer. A universal primer binding site was added through template switching, and the final cDNA carried a unique molecular identifier so that TCR cDNA molecules could be counted accurately. Specific primers in the conserved constant-segment region were used to synthesize first-strand cDNA for TCR alpha and beta chains. Each cDNA library was double barcoded, with a SMART-Mk sample barcode plus Illumina barcodes, to control for contamination. Two successive PCR steps introduced TruSeq adapter sequences along with Illumina sample barcodes. The Illumina HiSeq platform was used with custom primers to sequence TCR alpha and beta cDNA libraries. Processing in the source paper ran as follows. MiGEC processed the raw reads to extract unique molecular identifiers, while MiXCR was used to determine the CDR3 positions. Recombination models were inferred per individual with the repgenHMM and IGoR tools using an EM algorithm. The analysis of shared clonotypes was done with the tcR package in R, with sharing normalized by the product of cloneset sizes. To study raw recombination without the effects of thymic and clonal selection, out-of-frame nonproductive sequences were analyzed. TCRdb itself trimmed the public reads at Q25 with fastp, ran MiXCR and retained productive beta chains. For every CDR3 protein sequence, its rows merge into one entry that carries the most common genes and DNA. Here the V and J calls rest on TCRdb's processing, not on the authors' analysis. The sample data list a few hundred thousand distinct CDR3 sequences, and about 13% of these were observed just once. The ten largest make up 4% to 5% of the sample.

In addition, the sample was reused for a study of yellow fever vaccine responses in identical twins. That second publication adds: According to the authors, in identical twins the way T cells responded to vaccination appeared partly convergent and partly personalized. The study precisely tracked vaccine-responding T cell clones in identical twins.

This receptor chain uses TRBV7-9 and TRBJ1-1; too little of a D gene remains to name it. Sequencing was carried out using memory (CD45RO+) T cells sorted from blood. The meaning of the sample's cell subset or site label: CD45RO+ enriched T cells. The sequence was obtained from a woman aged 18-30 years in good health. The DNA sequence is TGTGCCAGCAGCCTAACGTATGTACGGGAAGCTTTCTTT. Protein translation: CASSLTYVREAFF.